Listed below are T cell receptor beta chains from one sample, sequenced in a study of cytomegalovirus exposure and HLA in healthy donors. Only in-frame clones appear in the TCRdb table, and some are missing; sequencing was by immunoSEQ multiplex PCR. The table lists 90,000 to 110,000 clones, 88% of them singletons. The sequenced sample was PBMCs. These receptors all come from a woman in her late teens or twenties in good health and CMV-seronegative. CDR3s include the opening cysteine and the closing phenylalanine or tryptophan. A D gene is named only where the DNA matches it firmly. Expanded clones are given a class, and other clones once, few, many or no size at all.

clone size	J gene	V gene	D gene	CDR3 DNA	CDR3 protein
-	TRBJ1-4	TRBV9	-	TGTGCCAGCACCCCATCTCACAGCGGGGAAAAACTGTTTTTT	CASTPSHSGEKLFF
once	TRBJ2-6	TRBV5-1	-	TGCGCCAGCAGCTCAGGATCTGGGGCCAACGTCCTGACTTTC	CASSSGSGANVLTF
-	TRBJ1-4	TRBV28	TRBD1	TGTGCCAGCAGACTCGGGACAGAGACTAATGAAAAACTGTTTTTT	CASRLGTETNEKLFF
-	TRBJ2-7	TRBV7-6	TRBD1	TGTGCCAGCAGCCCGCAGGGGACAGGGCTATACGAGCAGTACTTC	CASSPQGTGLYEQYF
-	TRBJ1-5	TRBV6-1	-	TGTGCCAGGGGGGCGGATCAGCCCCAGCATTTT	CARGADQPQHF
-	TRBJ2-2	TRBV11-2	-	TGTGCCAGCAGCTTTGGCACTGGTGGGGCGGTCCGGGAGCTGTTTTTT	CASSFGTGGAVRELFF
-	TRBJ2-5	TRBV7-3	-	TGTGCCCATACGGGGCGGACTACAGAGACCCAGTACTTC	CAHTGRTTETQYF
-	TRBJ1-5	TRBV6-5	TRBD1	TGTGCCAGCAGACAGGGGGCGAATCAGCCCCAGCATTTT	CASRQGANQPQHF
-	TRBJ1-4	TRBV25-1	-	TGTGCCAGCAGTGAATCCCCACCAGGGATTGGGGAAAAACTGTTTTTT	CASSESPPGIGEKLFF
once	TRBJ2-1	TRBV9	-	TGTGCCAGCAGTCGCAATGAGCAGTTCTTC	CASSRNEQFF
-	TRBJ1-6	TRBV5-6	TRBD1	TGTGCCAGCAGCTTGGAAATTGGGACAGGGACTGATTCACCCCTCCACTTT	CASSLEIGTGTDSPLHF
-	TRBJ2-3	TRBV25-1	TRBD1	TGTGCCACCCAGCCCGACAGGGGCGTCCCGTCAAGAGATACGCAGTATTTT	CATQPDRGVPSRDTQYF
-	TRBJ2-5	TRBV10-3	TRBD2	TGTGCCGCAAGGGCGGGACTAGCGGGAGTGGAGACCCAGTACTTC	CAARAGLAGVETQYF
-	TRBJ2-1	TRBV7-3	-	TGTGCCAGCAGCTTAAAAGGAGCGGGTTACTATGAGCAGTTCTTC	CASSLKGAGYYEQFF
-	TRBJ2-1	TRBV10-1	TRBD1	TGCGCCAGCGGTCGAAGACAGGGGTTGTTCTACAATGAGCAGTTCTTC	CASGRRQGLFYNEQFF
-	TRBJ2-7	TRBV7-3	-	TGTGCCAGCAGCTTAATTGCAGGGCTTGACTACGAGCAGTACTTC	CASSLIAGLDYEQYF
-	TRBJ1-4	TRBV30	-	TGTGCCTGGACGGGAGCTGCAACTAATGAAAAACTGTTTTTT	CAWTGAATNEKLFF
-	TRBJ1-5	TRBV10-3	-	TGTGCCATCAGTGACCTGGGAGGGAGTGATCAGCCCCAGCATTTT	CAISDLGGSDQPQHF
-	TRBJ1-3	TRBV11-2	-	TGTGCCAGCAGCTTAGCCCTATCCAGGGCGGCTGGAAACACCATATATTTT	CASSLALSRAAGNTIYF
once	TRBJ1-3	TRBV9	TRBD1	TGTGCCAGCAGCGCTGAGGGACAGGGATCTGGAAACACCATATATTTT	CASSAEGQGSGNTIYF
-	TRBJ2-6	TRBV9	-	TGTGCCAGCAGCGGGGCGGGGCCCGGGGCCAACGTCCTGACTTTC	CASSGAGPGANVLTF
once	TRBJ1-4	TRBV12-2	-	TGTGCAAGTCGCTTAGTGGGAGGTGAAAAACTGTTTTTT	CASRLVGGEKLFF
-	TRBJ1-1	TRBV9	TRBD1	TGTGCCAGCAGCGGGACAGGGGCAGCCGAAGCTTTCTTT	CASSGTGAAEAFF
-	TRBJ1-2	TRBV6-5	-	TGTGCCAGCAGTTACTCGACGGGGGGGGGCTACACCTTC	CASSYSTGGGYTF
-	TRBJ2-2	TRBV6-5	TRBD2	TGTGCCAGCAGTTGGTTAGCGGGAGAGGCCGGGGAGCTGTTTTTT	CASSWLAGEAGELFF
few	TRBJ1-1	TRBV10-3	-	TGTGCCATCAGAACCGGGACAAGTAACACTGAAGCTTTCTTT	CAIRTGTSNTEAFF
-	TRBJ1-6	TRBV5-4	-	TGTGCCAGCAGCTTGGAAGAAATTGGGCTAAATTCACCCCTCCACTTT	CASSLEEIGLNSPLHF
-	TRBJ2-2	TRBV9	TRBD2	TGTGCCAGCAGCGCCCCGACTAGCGGGGTTACCGGGGAGCTGTTTTTT	CASSAPTSGVTGELFF
-	TRBJ2-7	TRBV30	-	TGTGCCTGGATTGGGGGGTACGAGCAGTACTTC	CAWIGGYEQYF
-	TRBJ2-3	TRBV29-1	TRBD2	TGCAGCGGATCCGGGACTACTAGCACAGATACGCAGTATTTT	CSGSGTTSTDTQYF
-	TRBJ2-7	TRBV28	-	TGTGCCAGCAGTTTATACGGGACAAAGGACGAGCAGTACTTC	CASSLYGTKDEQYF
-	TRBJ1-2	TRBV27	-	TGTGCCAGCAGTACTACCACAGGGAGGGATGGCTACACCTTC	CASSTTTGRDGYTF
-	TRBJ1-2	TRBV6-5	-	TGTGCCAGCAGAGACACTCAACCGGCCCTTGGCTACACCTTC	CASRDTQPALGYTF
-	TRBJ2-7	TRBV19	TRBD2	TGTGCCAGTAGTATATGGGCGGGAGAGGAATACGAGCAGTACTTC	CASSIWAGEEYEQYF
-	TRBJ2-1	TRBV19	-	TGTGCCAGTAGTATAGGGGCAGACAATGAGCAGTTCTTC	CASSIGADNEQFF
-	TRBJ2-1	TRBV7-6	-	TGTGCCAGCAGCTGGCCGGGGTCCTACAATGAGCAGTTCTTC	CASSWPGSYNEQFF
-	TRBJ2-7	TRBV7-9	-	TGTGCCAGCAGCTTGGGCACCTACGAGCAGTACTTC	CASSLGTYEQYF
-	TRBJ1-2	TRBV5-1	-	TGCGCCAGCAGCACGGGGGACCGTAGCTATGGCTACACCTTC	CASSTGDRSYGYTF
-	TRBJ2-6	TRBV18	-	TGTGCCAGCTCACCACCAGGGAGGGGGGCCAACGTCCTGACTTTC	CASSPPGRGANVLTF
-	TRBJ1-2	TRBV7-8	-	TGTGCCAGCAGCTTAGCCGTAACGGGCTATGGCTACACCTTC	CASSLAVTGYGYTF
-	TRBJ1-4	TRBV28	-	TGTGCCAGCAGTTTATGGGGTTTTGGGGGCAAGAGTGAAAAACTGTTTTTT	CASSLWGFGGKSEKLFF
-	TRBJ1-2	TRBV5-3	-	TGTGCCAGAAGCCACCCTCCTACCAACTATGGCTACACCTTC	CARSHPPTNYGYTF
-	TRBJ2-7	TRBV4-1	-	TGCGCCAGCAGCCAAGCCGTCACAGACTACGAGCAGTACTTC	CASSQAVTDYEQYF
-	TRBJ2-3	TRBV6-1	-	TGTGCCAGCAGTGGAGGGGAGGTCAGACCCACAGATACGCAGTATTTT	CASSGGEVRPTDTQYF
-	TRBJ1-2	TRBV5-1	TRBD1	TGCGCCAGCAGCTTGGACCCATCTTCAGGGGGGTTCCTCTATGGCTACACCTTC	CASSLDPSSGGFLYGYTF
few	TRBJ2-7	TRBV5-1	TRBD1	TGCGCCAGCAGCTTGGCACAGGGGGAGCAGTACTTC	CASSLAQGEQYF